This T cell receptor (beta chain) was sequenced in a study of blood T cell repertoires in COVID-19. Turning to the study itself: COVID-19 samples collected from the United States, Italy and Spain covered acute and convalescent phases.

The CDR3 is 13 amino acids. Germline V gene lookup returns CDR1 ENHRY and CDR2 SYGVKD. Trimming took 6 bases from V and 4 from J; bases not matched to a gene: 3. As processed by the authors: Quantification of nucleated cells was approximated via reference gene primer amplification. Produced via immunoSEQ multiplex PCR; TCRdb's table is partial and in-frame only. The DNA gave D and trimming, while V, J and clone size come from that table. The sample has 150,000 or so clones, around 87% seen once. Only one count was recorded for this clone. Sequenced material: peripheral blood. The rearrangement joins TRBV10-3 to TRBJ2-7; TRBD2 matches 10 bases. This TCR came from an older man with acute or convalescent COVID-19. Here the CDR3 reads CAISRAGGYEQYF. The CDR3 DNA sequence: TGTGCCATCAGCCGAGCGGGAGGGTACGAGCAGTACTTC.